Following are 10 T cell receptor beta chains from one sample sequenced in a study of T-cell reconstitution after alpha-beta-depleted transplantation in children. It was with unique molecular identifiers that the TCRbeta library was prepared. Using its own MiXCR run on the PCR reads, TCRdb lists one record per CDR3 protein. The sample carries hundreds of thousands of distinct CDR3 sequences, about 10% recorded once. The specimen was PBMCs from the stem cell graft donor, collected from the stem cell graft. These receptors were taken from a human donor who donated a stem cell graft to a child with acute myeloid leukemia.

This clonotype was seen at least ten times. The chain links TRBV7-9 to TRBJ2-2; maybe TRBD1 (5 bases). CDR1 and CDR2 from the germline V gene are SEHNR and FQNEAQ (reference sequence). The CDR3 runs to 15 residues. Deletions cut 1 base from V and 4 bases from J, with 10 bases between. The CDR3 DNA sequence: TGTGCCAGCAGCTTAGGGACACTACGCACCGGGGAGCTGTTTTTT. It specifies CASSLGTLRTGELFF. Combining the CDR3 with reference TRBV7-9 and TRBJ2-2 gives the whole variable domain DTGVSQNPRHKITKRGQNVTFRCDPISEHNRLYWYRQTLGQGPEFLTYFQNEAQLEKSRLLSDRFSAERPKGSFSTLEIQRTEQGDSAMYLCASSLGTLRTGELFFGEGSRLTVL.

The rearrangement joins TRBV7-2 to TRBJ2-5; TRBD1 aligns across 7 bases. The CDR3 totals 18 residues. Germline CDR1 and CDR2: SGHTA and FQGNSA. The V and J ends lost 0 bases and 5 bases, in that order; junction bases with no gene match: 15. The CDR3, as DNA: TGTGCCAGCAGCTTAGCGGTATCTCGACGTACGGGACAGGAGACCCAGTACTTC. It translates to CASSLAVSRRTGQETQYF. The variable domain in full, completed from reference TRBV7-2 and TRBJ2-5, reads GAGVSQSPSNKVTEKGKDVELRCDPISGHTALYWYRQSLGQGLEFLIYFQGNSAPDKSGLPSDRFSAERTGGSVSTLTIQRTQQEDSAVYLCASSLAVSRRTGQETQYFGPGTRLLVL.

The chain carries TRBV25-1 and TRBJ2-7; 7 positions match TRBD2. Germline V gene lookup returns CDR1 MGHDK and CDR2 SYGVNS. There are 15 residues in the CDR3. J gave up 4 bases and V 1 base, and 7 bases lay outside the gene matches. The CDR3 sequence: CASSESGGSRYEQYF. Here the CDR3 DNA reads TGTGCCAGCAGTGAATCAGGCGGGAGTAGGTACGAGCAGTACTTC.

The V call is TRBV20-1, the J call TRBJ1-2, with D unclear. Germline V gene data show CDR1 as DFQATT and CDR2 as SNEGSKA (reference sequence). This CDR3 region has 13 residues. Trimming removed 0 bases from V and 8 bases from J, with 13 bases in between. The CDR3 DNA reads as TGCAGTGCTAGAGATGAAGAGGGCCGGGGCTACACCTTC. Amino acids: CSARDEEGRGYTF.

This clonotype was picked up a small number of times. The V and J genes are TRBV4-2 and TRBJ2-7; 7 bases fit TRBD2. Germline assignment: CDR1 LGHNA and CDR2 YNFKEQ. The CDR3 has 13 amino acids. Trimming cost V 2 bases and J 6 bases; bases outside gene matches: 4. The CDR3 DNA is TGTGCCAGCAGCCAAAGGGAGGGGATCGAGCAGTACTTC. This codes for CASSQREGIEQYF.

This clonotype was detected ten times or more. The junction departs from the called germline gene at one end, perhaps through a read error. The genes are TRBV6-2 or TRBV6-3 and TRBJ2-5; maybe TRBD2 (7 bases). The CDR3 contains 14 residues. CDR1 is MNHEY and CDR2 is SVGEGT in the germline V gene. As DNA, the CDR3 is TGTGCCAGCAGTTATTCCGGGGGGCAAGGGACCCAGTACTTC. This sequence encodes CASSYSGGQGTQYF.

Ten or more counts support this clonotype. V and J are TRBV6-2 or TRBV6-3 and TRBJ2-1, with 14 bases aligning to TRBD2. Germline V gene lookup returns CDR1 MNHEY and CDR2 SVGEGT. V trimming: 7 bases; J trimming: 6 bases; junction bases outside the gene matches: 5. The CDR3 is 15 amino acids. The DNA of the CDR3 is TGTGCCAGCAACGAAGGACTAGCGGGAGGCAATGAGCAGTTCTTC. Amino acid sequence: CASNEGLAGGNEQFF.

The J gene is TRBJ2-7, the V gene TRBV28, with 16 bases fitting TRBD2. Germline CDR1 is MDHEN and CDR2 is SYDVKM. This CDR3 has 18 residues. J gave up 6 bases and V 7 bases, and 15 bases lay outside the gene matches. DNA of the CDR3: TGTGCCAGCACCACTCACCAGGGACTAGCGGGAGGGCCGGGCGAGCAGTACTTC. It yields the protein CASTTHQGLAGGPGEQYF.

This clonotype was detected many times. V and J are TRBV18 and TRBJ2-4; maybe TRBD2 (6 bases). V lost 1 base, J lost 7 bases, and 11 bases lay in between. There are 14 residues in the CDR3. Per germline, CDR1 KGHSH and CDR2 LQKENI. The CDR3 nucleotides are TGTGCCAGCTCACCACTCGGCGGGGACAACATTCAGTACTTC. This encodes CASSPLGGDNIQYF.

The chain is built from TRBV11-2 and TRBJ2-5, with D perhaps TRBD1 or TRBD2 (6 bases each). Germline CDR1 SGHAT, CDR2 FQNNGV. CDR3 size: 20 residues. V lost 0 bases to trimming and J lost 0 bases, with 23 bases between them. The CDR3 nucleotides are TGTGCCAGCAGCTTAGATTATAATTTCGGGTCGGGGGCCCACCAAGAGACCCAGTACTTC. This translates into CASSLDYNFGSGAHQETQYF.